This T cell receptor beta chain was documented in a study of CD8 T cells in ankylosing spondylitis. Study conclusions and caveats: Reported data indicate significant enrichment of disease-linked clones within matched ankylosing spondylitis synovial fluid. Several highly homologous variants made up a TCR beta motif, and this motif appeared characteristic of ankylosing spondylitis blood. CD8+ disease-linked clones were present at relatively low frequencies in blood. Some of these motif variants have turned up before, in reports on reactive arthritis synovial fluid and blood.

Many counts were recorded for this clonotype. Its specificity is unknown. A read error may account for a junction end that differs from germline. Molecular-barcoded quantitative 5'-RACE produced these TCR beta libraries. TCRdb fed the 5' RACE reads into MiXCR, producing one record per CDR3 protein. The table records 750,000 to 850,000 distinct CDR3 sequences, roughly 12% of them present only once. Looked up from germline, CDR1 is SGHRS and CDR2 is YFSETQ. The CDR3 has 14 residues. Sequenced material: blood, either unsorted or a sorted T cell fraction (not recorded which). The rearrangement uses TRBV5-1 and TRBJ2-5; 8 positions agree with TRBD1. This receptor was identified in a male donor with ankylosing spondylitis. The CDR3 DNA is TGTGCCAGCAGTCTAACGACAGGGGTCGAGACCCAGTACTTC. This sequence encodes CASSLTTGVETQYF. The full variable domain, its missing parts supplied by reference TRBV5-1 and TRBJ2-5, is KAGVTQTPRYLIKTRGQQVTLSCSPISGHRSVSWYQQTPGQGLQFLFEYFSETQRNKGNFPGRFSGRQFSNSRSEMNVSTLELGDSALYLCASSLTTGVETQYFGPGTRLLVL.